The 19 T cell receptor beta chains presented below share a single source sample, sequenced in a study of blood T cell repertoires in COVID-19. Method: immunoSEQ multiplex PCR; TCRdb's copy keeps in-frame clones and lacks some. The repertoire consists of a few hundred thousand clones, with about nine tenths occurring once and the leading ten covering 8% to 9%. Sample: PBMCs or T cells enriched from blood (not recorded which). These receptor sequences come from a woman under 30 who had recovered from COVID-19.

The CDR3 DNA reads TGTGCCACCAGCATCAGGGCCGGAGACTATGGCTACACCTTC. This codes for CATSIRAGDYGYTF. This chain links TRBV15 with TRBJ1-2; D perhaps matches TRBD1 (5 bases). The germline CDR1 and CDR2 sequences are LNHNV and YYDKDF (reference sequence). The CDR3 spans 14 residues. V was clipped by 4 bases and J by 3 bases, with 12 bases between them.

J is TRBJ1-1 and V is TRBV7-2; D ambiguous. Germline CDR1 SGHTA, CDR2 FQGNSA. The CDR3 length is 13 residues. Trimming removed 5 bases at V and 0 bases at J, with 7 bases between. In DNA, the CDR3 is TGTGCCAGCAGCAATAACATGAACACTGAAGCTTTCTTT. Residues: CASSNNMNTEAFF.

The J gene is TRBJ1-2, the V gene TRBV21-1; TRBD1, the table's D call, lacks a check against the DNA. TRBV21-1 is listed as a pseudogene. There are 17 residues in the CDR3. The CDR3 DNA reads TGTGCCAGCAGCAAAGAGTTTAAGGGGGCGAGCGACTATGGCTACACCTTC. Its protein product is CASSKEFKGASDYGYTF.

The CDR3 reads CSALEDQPQHF. CDR3 coding DNA: TGCAGTGCACTGGAGGATCAGCCCCAGCATTTT. This chain connects TRBV20-1 to TRBJ1-5; D unresolved. The V gene lost 6 bases and the J gene lost 5 bases, with 8 bases spanning the gap. The germline V gene encodes CDR1 DFQATT and CDR2 SNEGSKA (reference sequence). This CDR3 is 11 amino acids long.

The CDR3 is CASSPRQGGLYGYTF. CDR3 in DNA: TGTGCCAGCAGCCCCCGACAGGGGGGACTCTATGGCTACACCTTC. This chain connects TRBV5-4 to TRBJ1-2, with 9 nucleotides matching TRBD1. V lost 4 bases, J lost 4 bases, and 8 bases stayed unmatched. CDR3 size: 15 residues. Germline V lookup: CDR1 SGHNT, CDR2 YYREEE (reference sequence).

This chain's CDR3 is CASSLEQLSYEQYF. The CDR3 coding sequence is TGTGCCAGCAGTTTAGAACAGCTCTCCTACGAGCAGTACTTC. The rearrangement links TRBV28 to TRBJ2-7; D remains ambiguous. The CDR3 spans 14 residues. Trimming shortened V by 2 bases and J by 0 bases, and 8 bases separated the two germline ends. Germline loops: CDR1 MDHEN, CDR2 SYDVKM.

This clone was counted only a few times. The chain recombines TRBV19 with TRBJ1-6, with D tentatively TRBD1 (6 bases). Trimming stripped 0 bases from V and 9 bases from J, with 18 bases between. This CDR3 region has 17 residues. Per the germline V gene, CDR1 is LNHDA and CDR2 is SQIVND (reference sequence). CDR3 nucleotides: TGTGCCAGTAGTATAGATCACTCGAGTCAGGGGAGTTCACCCCTCCACTTT. Protein sequence: CASSIDHSSQGSSPLHF.

The chain joins TRBV2 to TRBJ2-1, with 10 bases aligning to TRBD2. This CDR3 is built from 20 residues. V was clipped by 2 bases and J by 0 bases; unmatched bases: 13. CDR1 SNHLY and CDR2 FYNNEI come from the germline V gene. CDR3 sequence: CASSELWGLARLSSYNEQFF. The CDR3 DNA sequence: TGTGCCAGCAGTGAATTGTGGGGACTAGCGCGCCTGAGCTCCTACAATGAGCAGTTCTTC.

V usage is TRBV19 and J usage is TRBJ1-5; perhaps TRBD1 as D (6 bases). The CDR3 spans 13 residues. Trimming took off 6 bases at V and 5 bases at J, with 11 bases between the two ends. Germline V lookup: CDR1 LNHDA, CDR2 SQIVND (reference sequence). CDR3 loop: CASSGGGDQPQHF. The CDR3 nucleotides read TGTGCCAGTAGCGGAGGGGGGGATCAGCCCCAGCATTTT.

The V gene is TRBV20-1, the J gene TRBJ2-1; 12 positions agree with TRBD2. Germline-derived CDR1 and CDR2 are DFQATT and SNEGSKA (reference sequence). The CDR3 runs to 18 residues. V lost 3 bases, J lost 1 base, and 10 bases stayed unmatched. CDR3 loop: CSASSLLAGGKSYNEQFF. The CDR3 DNA follows: TGCAGTGCTAGTTCCCTTCTAGCGGGAGGGAAGTCCTACAATGAGCAGTTCTTC.

The chain has TRBV9 and TRBJ2-7; 14 bases line up with TRBD2. The ends lost 3 bases at V and 3 bases at J; junction bases unmatched: 2. The CDR3 spans 15 residues. CDR1 and CDR2 (germline): SGDLS, YYNGEE. CDR3 sequence: CASSEGLAGDYEQYF. CDR3 coding DNA: TGTGCCAGCAGCGAGGGACTAGCGGGAGACTACGAGCAGTACTTC.

The chain is built from TRBV19 and TRBJ1-5; D remains unclear. Trimming removed 11 bases from V and 2 bases from J, with 16 bases in between. The germline gives CDR1 LNHDA, CDR2 SQIVND (reference sequence). This CDR3 comprises 14 residues. In DNA, the CDR3 is TGTGCCGTCCAGGACTTTTTTGGCAATCAGCCCCAGCATTTT. Protein sequence: CAVQDFFGNQPQHF.

Ten or more counts support this clone. The J gene is TRBJ2-5, the V gene TRBV5-5; 7 bases align to TRBD2. The CDR3 is 14 amino acids. V was pared by 7 bases and J by 2 bases, with 8 bases of the junction left unmatched. Looked up from germline, CDR1 is SGHKS and CDR2 is YYEKEE (reference sequence). This chain's CDR3 is CASGVLAVQETQYF. In DNA, the CDR3 is TGTGCCAGCGGAGTCCTAGCGGTGCAAGAGACCCAGTACTTC.

The V call is TRBV6-2 or TRBV6-3, the J call TRBJ1-5; no clear D gene. The CDR3 runs to 15 residues. V was pared by 0 bases and J by 0 bases, with 6 bases between. Germline CDR1 is MNHEY and CDR2 is SVGEGT. The CDR3 DNA reads as TGTGCCAGCAGTTACTCGAAACTTAGCAATCAGCCCCAGCATTTT. This encodes CASSYSKLSNQPQHF.

Only one count was recorded for this clone. This rearrangement joins TRBV12-3 or TRBV12-4 to TRBJ1-1, with D unclear. V lost 3 bases, J lost 5 bases, and 7 bases lay in between. The CDR3 covers 12 residues. CDR3 residues: CASSFYQTEAFF. The CDR3 nucleotides read TGTGCCAGCAGTTTTTATCAGACTGAAGCTTTCTTT.

This chain connects TRBV5-4 to TRBJ2-5; 8 nucleotides line up with TRBD2. After removal of 1 base from V and 4 bases from J, the junction contained 3 bases not matched to a gene. The CDR3 contains 14 residues. In germline, CDR1 is SGHNT, CDR2 YYREEE (reference sequence). CDR3 sequence: CASSLPGGRETQYF. In DNA form, the CDR3 reads TGTGCCAGCAGCTTGCCGGGGGGGCGAGAGACCCAGTACTTC. The whole variable domain, filled in from reference TRBV5-4 and TRBJ2-5, reads ETGVTQSPTHLIKTRGQQVTLRCSSQSGHNTVSWYQQALGQGPQFIFQYYREEENGRGNFPPRFSGLQFPNYSSELNVNALELDDSALYLCASSLPGGRETQYFGPGTRLLVL.

V gene TRBV11-2 combines with J gene TRBJ2-1; TRBD1 matches 7 bases. Germline CDR1 is SGHAT and CDR2 is FQNNGV. The trim removed 5 bases at V and 7 bases at J, leaving 5 bases unmatched. The CDR3 runs to 13 residues. This chain's CDR3 is CASSPGDRNEQFF. CDR3 sequence (DNA): TGTGCCAGCAGCCCCGGGGACAGAAATGAGCAGTTCTTC.

This clone was observed many times. The rearrangement uses TRBV5-1 and TRBJ1-1; the D gene is possibly TRBD1 (5 bases). V lost 4 bases and J lost 6, with 19 bases in between. The germline gives CDR1 SGHRS, CDR2 YFSETQ. This CDR3 comprises 15 residues. The chain's CDR3 is CASSPKVLAGAEAFF. CDR3 bases: TGCGCCAGCAGCCCCAAGGTCTTGGCGGGGGCTGAAGCTTTCTTT.

This sequence joins TRBV16 and TRBJ1-4; a weak D match, TRBD1 (5 bases). Germline assignment: CDR1 KGHSY and CDR2 FQNENV. This CDR3 is 16 amino acids long. V was cut by 4 bases and J by 8 bases, with 20 bases left in between. The CDR3 sequence: CASSLEGTAAGEKLFF. The CDR3 DNA follows: TGTGCCAGCAGCCTGGAAGGGACGGCGGCGGGGGAAAAACTGTTTTTT.